These T cell receptor beta chains were read from a single sample in a study of shared clonotypes between healthy human individuals. TCRdb keeps only in-frame clones here, not all; method: immunoSEQ multiplex PCR. The sample records roughly 1,800,000 clones, over 85% being singletons. Sequenced: naive CD8+ T cells sorted from blood. The receptors stem from a man in his late teens or twenties in good health. Both conserved end residues are part of each CDR3. Fields, in order: D gene, CDR3 length, clone size, J gene, V gene, CDR3 DNA, CDR3 protein. A D gene is named only where the DNA matches it firmly. Part of the rows lack a size; the others show once, few, many or a class for expanded clones.

>NA|13|NA|TRBJ2-3|TRBV10-1
TGCGCCAGCAGTTTCACAGCGGGAGATACGCAGTATTTT
CASSFTAGDTQYF
>TRBD2|16|once|TRBJ2-1|TRBV9
TGTGCCAGCAGCGTAGTTAGCGGGAGCTCCTACAATGAGCAGTTCTTC
CASSVVSGSSYNEQFF
>TRBD1|14|NA|TRBJ2-2|TRBV30
TGTGCCTGGACGGACAGGGCGAACACCGGGGAGCTGTTTTTT
CAWTDRANTGELFF
>NA|13|NA|TRBJ2-7|TRBV5-6
TGTGCCAGCAGCCCCAGTGGTAGTCACGAGCAGTACTTC
CASSPSGSHEQYF
>NA|16|NA|TRBJ2-3|TRBV4-3
TGCGCCAGCAGCCAAGATCTTTACGGAGGCACAGATACGCAGTATTTT
CASSQDLYGGTDTQYF
>TRBD2|17|once|TRBJ2-5|TRBV27
TGTGCCAGCAGTTTAACGTCGGAGGGGCTAGCGGGAGAGACCCAGTACTTC
CASSLTSEGLAGETQYF
>NA|14|NA|TRBJ2-7|TRBV11-2
TGTGCCAGCAGCCCCGGGACCTACGAGGGGGAGCAGTACTTC
CASSPGTYEGEQYF
>NA|13|NA|TRBJ2-1|TRBV30
TGTGCCTGGGCCGGGCCTCTTTACAATGAGCAGTTCTTC
CAWAGPLYNEQFF
>NA|16|NA|TRBJ2-1|TRBV28
TGTGCCAGCAGTTTAAGGGCCGCCGGGGAAGGGGGTGAGCAGTTCTTC
CASSLRAAGEGGEQFF
>TRBD2|15|once|TRBJ2-1|TRBV4-1
TGCGCCAGCAGCCACTTAGCGGGTCCCTACAATGAGCAGTTCTTC
CASSHLAGPYNEQFF
>TRBD2|15|NA|TRBJ2-7|TRBV19
TGTGCCAGTAGTATATCGTGGGGAGGGACCGGCGAGCAGTACTTC
CASSISWGGTGEQYF
>NA|16|NA|TRBJ2-5|TRBV4-1
TGCGCCAGCAGCCAAGATCAGGGGCGGTGGGCCGAGACCCAGTACTTC
CASSQDQGRWAETQYF
>TRBD1|14|NA|TRBJ2-7|TRBV9
TGTGCCAGCAGCGAGGAGGGGGACAGGGCGTCGCAGTACTTC
CASSEEGDRASQYF
>TRBD2|15|once|TRBJ2-1|TRBV7-8
TGTGCCAGCAGCTTTAACGCGGGAGTTTGGGGTGAGCAGTTCTTC
CASSFNAGVWGEQFF
>TRBD1|14|NA|TRBJ1-1|TRBV29-1
TGCAGCGTTGAATTCAGGGGGCTGGACACTGAAGCTTTCTTT
CSVEFRGLDTEAFF
>NA|12|NA|TRBJ1-1|TRBV5-4
TGTGCCAGCAGCTACGGGACGGATCAAGCTTTCTTT
CASSYGTDQAFF
>NA|13|NA|TRBJ2-1|TRBV7-2
TGTGCCAGCAGCTTAACGGCCTACAATGAGCAGTTCTTC
CASSLTAYNEQFF
>NA|15|NA|TRBJ1-6|TRBV19
TGTGCCAGTAGTTGGGGCAGCTCCTATAATTCACCCCTCCACTTT
CASSWGSSYNSPLHF
>NA|13|NA|TRBJ1-1|TRBV5-1
TGCGCCAGCAGTTGGGACTCTAACACTGAAGCTTTCTTT
CASSWDSNTEAFF
>NA|14|NA|TRBJ2-1|TRBV27
TGTGCCAGCAGTTATGGCAGCTCCTACAATGAGCAGTTCTTC
CASSYGSSYNEQFF
>NA|12|NA|TRBJ1-2|TRBV6-1
TGTGCCAGCAGTGAAACCGAAAATGGCTACACCTTC
CASSETENGYTF
>TRBD1|14|NA|TRBJ2-7|TRBV7-2
TGTGCCAGCAGCTTAGGCAGGGGGTTGGGGGAGCAGTACTTC
CASSLGRGLGEQYF